Detailed here is one TCR beta chain. Its antigen is as yet unknown. This sample is drawn from a study of CD4 T cell repertoires in COVID-19. Findings of the study overall: Suggested intraclonal diversification: top SARS-CoV-2-reactive clonotypes appeared in two or three memory subsets. SARS-CoV and/or HKU1 spike cultures shared between about 6 and 26% of SARS-CoV-2 clonotypes.

The CDR3 extends over 14 amino acids. Germline-derived CDR1 and CDR2 are SGHAT and FQNNGV. Trimming shortened V by 0 bases and J by 4 bases, and 7 bases separated the two germline ends. TCRdb's table, derived via immunoSEQ multiplex PCR, lists solely in-frame clones and lacks some. The table lists approximately 75,000 clones, 83% of them singletons. V gene TRBV11-2 combines with J gene TRBJ2-1, with D unclear. The sample was CD4+ T cells from peripheral blood, taken after recovery from COVID-19. The clonotype originates from a human donor who had COVID-19. CDR3: CASSLERSYNEQFF. The CDR3 coding sequence is TGTGCCAGCAGCTTAGAGCGGAGTTACAATGAGCAGTTCTTC.